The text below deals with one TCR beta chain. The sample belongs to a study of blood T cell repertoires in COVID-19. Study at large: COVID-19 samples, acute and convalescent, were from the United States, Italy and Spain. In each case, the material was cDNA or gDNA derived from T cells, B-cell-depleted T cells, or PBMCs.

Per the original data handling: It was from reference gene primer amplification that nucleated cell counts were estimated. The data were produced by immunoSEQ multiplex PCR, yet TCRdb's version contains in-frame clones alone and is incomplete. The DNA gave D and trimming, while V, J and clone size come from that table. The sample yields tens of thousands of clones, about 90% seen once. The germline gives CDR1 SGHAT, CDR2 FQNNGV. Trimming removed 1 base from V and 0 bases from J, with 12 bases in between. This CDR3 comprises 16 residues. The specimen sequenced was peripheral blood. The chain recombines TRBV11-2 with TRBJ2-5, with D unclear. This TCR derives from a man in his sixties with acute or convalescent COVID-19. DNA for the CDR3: TGTGCCAGCAGCTTAGGCCTGGTGGCAGACCAAGAGACCCAGTACTTC. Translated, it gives CASSLGLVADQETQYF.